Listed below are T cell receptor beta chains from one sample, sequenced in a study of T cells in Graves' hyperthyroidism and ophthalmopathy. One entry per CDR3 protein, called by TCRdb with MiXCR from the multiplex PCR reads. The profile shows roughly 380,000 distinct CDR3 sequences, less than 15% of them singletons. The sequencing sample was made of blood. The receptors here all came from a man aged 25 to 40 with Graves' hyperthyroidism that later progressed to Graves' ophthalmopathy. Each CDR3 is given without its conserved first and last residue. Fields, in order: CDR3 protein, D gene, V gene. The D gene is left open where the match is weak.

ASSLRDTNTEAF | . | TRBV12-3/TRBV12-4
ASTAGPIYTGELF | . | TRBV2
SAWEGATGSNSNQPQH | TRBD1 | TRBV20-1
ASSVDQGSKYEQY | . | TRBV9
ASAREQGNGYT | . | TRBV6-2/TRBV6-3
ASSNYWVGSNQPQH | . | TRBV27
ASSGYSYEQY | . | TRBV19
ASSLGTGGELSYEQY | TRBD1 | TRBV7-9
ASSNRLNSPLH | . | TRBV27
ASSQGKSYEQY | . | TRBV12-3/TRBV12-4
ASSFFSRGAGELF | TRBD2 | TRBV5-5
ASSLDQGGNTGELF | . | TRBV5-1
AWRDSEVIEQY | . | TRBV30
ASSEAQSYYGYT | . | TRBV6-1
ASSSGQTLATNEKLF | . | TRBV9
ASSLVLTSSYNSPLH | . | TRBV7-2
ASSEWGGQF | . | TRBV2
ASRRQGAGFYIQY | TRBD1 | TRBV28